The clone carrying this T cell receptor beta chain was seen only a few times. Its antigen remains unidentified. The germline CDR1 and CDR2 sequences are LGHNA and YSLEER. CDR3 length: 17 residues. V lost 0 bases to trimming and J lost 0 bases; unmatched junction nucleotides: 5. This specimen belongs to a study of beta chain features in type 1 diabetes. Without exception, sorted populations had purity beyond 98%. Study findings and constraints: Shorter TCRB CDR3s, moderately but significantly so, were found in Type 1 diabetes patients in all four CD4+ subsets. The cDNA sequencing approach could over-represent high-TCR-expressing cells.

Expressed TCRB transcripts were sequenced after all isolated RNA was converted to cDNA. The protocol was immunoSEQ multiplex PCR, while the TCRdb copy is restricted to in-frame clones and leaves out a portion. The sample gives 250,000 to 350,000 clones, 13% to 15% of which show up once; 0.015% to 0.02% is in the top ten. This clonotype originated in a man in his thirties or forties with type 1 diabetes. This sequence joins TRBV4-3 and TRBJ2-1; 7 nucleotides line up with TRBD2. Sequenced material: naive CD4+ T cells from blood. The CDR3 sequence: CASSQDQAGSSYNEQFF. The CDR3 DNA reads TGCGCCAGCAGCCAAGATCAAGCGGGGTCCTCCTACAATGAGCAGTTCTTC.